This TCR beta chain was identified during a study of T cell repertoires in ileal Crohn's disease. Looking at the study overall: Surgery for a complication: stricturing in roughly 61%, penetrating in 39%.

The sample's time point: inflamed ileum from the surgical specimen. Some clones are missing from TCRdb's copy, which holds only in-frame ones; the method was immunoSEQ multiplex PCR. The sample contains about 16,000 clones, 92% of which appear only once. The CDR3 runs to 16 residues. Unmatched junction bases numbered 13, after V lost 5 bases and J lost 5 bases. Germline CDR1 is SGHTA and CDR2 is FQGNSA. The rearrangement uses TRBV7-2 and TRBJ2-7; 9 bases line up with TRBD2. This sequence was found in an adult with Crohn's disease. The sample taken for sequencing was ileal tissue. The CDR3 loop is CASSHYSGGGAHEQYF. The CDR3 coding sequence is TGTGCCAGCAGCCACTACTCGGGCGGGGGGGCCCACGAGCAGTACTTC.